The clone carrying this TCR beta chain was recorded at least ten times. This CDR3 is 13 amino acids long. Trimming removed 8 bases at V and 3 bases at J, with 11 bases between. Looked up from germline, CDR1 is SNHLY and CDR2 is FYNNEI. These data are taken from a study of CD8 T cells in ankylosing spondylitis. Via MiXCR, TCRdb re-called the 5' RACE reads, giving one row per CDR3 protein. This table holds 200,000 to 250,000 distinct CDR3 sequences, over 9.5% found once. This TCR was recovered from a male donor with ankylosing spondylitis or in good health (not recorded which). The specimen was blood, either unsorted or a sorted T cell fraction (not recorded which). The chain is built from TRBV2 and TRBJ1-5; a weak D match, TRBD1 (5 bases). The CDR3 DNA reads TGTGCCAGCGGACAAGGCATCAATCAGCCCCAGCATTTT. This sequence encodes CASGQGINQPQHF.